These 30 T cell receptor beta chains were sequenced from one sample in a study of tissue T cells after allogeneic stem cell transplantation. Profiled with immunoSEQ multiplex PCR; TCRdb holds only in-frame clones, not every one. Here the sample spans roughly 8,800 clones, about 56% being singletons. Here the sequenced sample was tissue from the jejunum, taken at autopsy. These receptors were collected from a female donor aged 60 or older with lung cancer.

The CDR3 sequence is CASSQGGQGNTEAFF. For the CDR3, the DNA is TGTGCCAGCAGCCAAGGCGGTCAGGGGAACACTGAAGCTTTCTTT. The chain recombines TRBV4-2 with TRBJ1-1; a possible D gene is TRBD1 (5 bases). V was pared by 1 base and J by 1 base, with 10 bases between. Germline lookup yields CDR1 LGHNA and CDR2 YNFKEQ. The CDR3 runs to 15 residues.

Concerning this clone: Germline is not matched at one junction end, which may reflect a read error. The identical CDR3 is also encoded by other nucleotide sequences in the sample. The chain carries TRBV29-1 and TRBJ1-2; a possible D gene is TRBD1 (6 bases). The CDR3 has 15 amino acids. CDR1 is SQVTM and CDR2 is ANQGSEA in the germline V gene. The CDR3 protein is CRVGGAGALFYGYTF. CDR3 coding DNA: TGCCGCGTTGGGGGGGCGGGGGCCCTCTTCTATGGCTACACCTTC.

This rearrangement joins TRBV5-7 to TRBJ2-2; a weak D match, TRBD2 (5 bases). TRBV5-7 is an open reading frame, and its role is uncertain. V was trimmed by 0 bases and J by 0 bases, leaving 9 bases between them. This CDR3 contains 16 residues. The CDR3 loop is CASSLVAGTNTGELFF. The CDR3 DNA sequence: TGTGCCAGCAGCTTGGTGGCGGGCACGAACACCGGGGAGCTGTTTTTT.

The V gene is TRBV30, the J gene TRBJ2-2; TRBD2 is a possible D gene (5 bases). CDR1 is GTSNPN and CDR2 is SVGIG in the germline V gene (reference sequence). Trimming took 4 bases from V and 1 from J, leaving 7 bases between them. The CDR3 length is 13 residues. Here the CDR3 reads CAWNRGNTGELFF. In DNA form, the CDR3 reads TGTGCCTGGAATCGGGGGAACACCGGGGAGCTGTTTTTT.

In this sample, this clone is medium-sized. V usage is TRBV7-7 and J usage is TRBJ2-5; TRBD1 matches 8 bases. The CDR3 spans 15 residues. Germline CDR1 reads SSHAT; CDR2 reads FNYEAQ (reference sequence). J gave up 3 bases and V 1 base, and 4 bases lay outside the gene matches. The CDR3 DNA reads TGTGCCAGCAGCTTAGGGACAGGGCTGGAAGAGACCCAGTACTTC. It encodes CASSLGTGLEETQYF.

The chain is built from TRBV19 and TRBJ2-3, with 9 bases aligning to TRBD1. In germline, CDR1 is LNHDA, CDR2 SQIVND (reference sequence). V lost 5 bases and J lost 7; bases outside the gene matches: 10. The CDR3 spans 15 residues. The DNA of the CDR3 is TGTGCCAGTAGTGCCCCGGGACAGGGTCGGAATACGCAGTATTTT. It yields the protein CASSAPGQGRNTQYF. Full variable domain (rest looked up from reference TRBV19 and TRBJ2-3): DGGITQSPKYLFRKEGQNVTLSCEQNLNHDAMYWYRQDPGQGLRLIYYSQIVNDFQKGDIAEGYSVSREKKESFPLTVTSAQKNPTAFYLCASSAPGQGRNTQYFGPGTRLTVL.

By proportion, this clone is medium-sized (0.01 to 0.1%). This rearrangement joins TRBV2 to TRBJ2-1, with 8 bases identical to TRBD2. J was trimmed by 7 bases and V by 9 bases; bases with no gene match: 8. Germline CDR1 is SNHLY and CDR2 is FYNNEI. The CDR3 loop spans 13 amino acids. The CDR3 DNA is TGTGCCAGGGGAGGGGTAGCGGGAAATGAGCAGTTCTTC. It translates to CARGGVAGNEQFF.

The chain is built from TRBV10-3 and TRBJ1-2; D gene ambiguous. Trimming took 8 bases from V and 3 from J, leaving 13 bases between them. Germline V gives CDR1 ENHRY, CDR2 SYGVKD. This CDR3 spans 13 amino acids. The CDR3 loop is CAIYFPGDYGYTF. For the CDR3, the DNA is TGTGCCATCTATTTTCCCGGCGACTATGGCTACACCTTC.

The chain recombines TRBV9 with TRBJ2-3, with D tentatively TRBD2 (5 bases). The germline V and J ends were trimmed by 5 bases and 2 bases, with 6 bases remaining between them. The germline V gene encodes CDR1 SGDLS and CDR2 YYNGEE. The length of the CDR3 is 12 residues. CDR3 sequence: CASRGDTDTQYF. For the CDR3, the DNA is TGTGCCAGCAGGGGAGACACAGATACGCAGTATTTT.

V and J are TRBV30 and TRBJ2-1; 8 bases line up with TRBD2. With 4 bases clipped from V and 4 bases from J, the junction kept 3 bases outside the gene matches. CDR3 length: 13 amino acids. The germline CDR1 and CDR2 sequences are GTSNPN and SVGIG (reference sequence). The CDR3 reads CAWTSGPYNEQFF. The CDR3 region has the DNA TGTGCCTGGACTAGCGGGCCATACAATGAGCAGTTCTTC.

This sequence joins TRBV5-8 and TRBJ2-1; TRBD2 agrees at 9 bases. The CDR3 covers 18 residues. V was clipped by 0 bases and J by 1 base; unmatched bases: 8. Germline V gives CDR1 SGHTS, CDR2 YDEGEE. The chain's CDR3 is CASSLGASGVGSYNEQFF. The CDR3 coding sequence is TGTGCCAGCAGCTTGGGTGCTAGCGGGGTAGGTTCCTACAATGAGCAGTTCTTC.

The V gene is TRBV18, the J gene TRBJ1-1; unclear D gene. There are 15 residues in the CDR3. The V end lost 1 base, the J end lost 1 base, and 10 bases lay between the germline ends. Germline V gives CDR1 KGHSH, CDR2 LQKENI. CDR3 region: CASSPRRERNTEAFF. CDR3 sequence (DNA): TGTGCCAGCTCACCACGAAGAGAGAGGAACACTGAAGCTTTCTTT.

This clone came up a few times. The chain employs TRBV29-1 and TRBJ2-7; tentative D call: TRBD2 (6 bases). V was trimmed by 1 base and J by 6 bases, leaving 16 bases between them. Looked up from germline, CDR1 is SQVTM and CDR2 is ANQGSEA. The CDR3 has 14 amino acids. Here the CDR3 reads CSVEVGGRMGEQYF. The DNA for the CDR3 is TGCAGCGTTGAAGTCGGTGGGAGGATGGGCGAGCAGTACTTC.

The chain combines TRBV5-1 with TRBJ1-1; TRBD1 is a possible D gene (6 bases). Trimming left V 1 base short and J 1 base short, with 11 bases between. Per the germline V gene, CDR1 is SGHRS and CDR2 is YFSETQ. The CDR3 is made up of 15 amino acids. The CDR3 loop reads CASSLSGGWNTEAFF. CDR3 in DNA: TGCGCCAGCAGCTTGAGTGGGGGCTGGAACACTGAAGCTTTCTTT.

This rearrangement joins TRBV6-5 to TRBJ1-2; a weak D match, TRBD1 (5 bases). Per germline, CDR1 MNHEY and CDR2 SVGAGI. V shed 5 bases and J shed 2 bases, with 12 bases lying between them. CDR3 length: 14 amino acids. The CDR3 sequence is CASSRADSNYGYTF. The DNA of the CDR3 is TGTGCCAGCAGTCGAGCCGACAGCAACTATGGCTACACCTTC.

This clone was seen just once. The genes are TRBV5-8 and TRBJ1-1; the match to TRBD1 covers 9 bases. CDR3 length: 16 residues. V lost 4 bases, J lost 1 base, and 8 bases stayed unmatched. Germline-derived CDR1 and CDR2 are SGHTS and YDEGEE. CDR3 coding DNA: TGTGCCAGCAGCATGTACAGGGGGCGAGGGAACACTGAAGCTTTCTTT. Its protein is CASSMYRGRGNTEAFF.

The V call is TRBV5-1, the J call TRBJ2-7, with 10 bases that match TRBD2. This CDR3 spans 16 amino acids. Trimming removed 0 bases from V and 4 bases from J; junction bases left unmatched: 7. Germline V gene sequence: CDR1 SGHRS, CDR2 YFSETQ. CDR3 loop: CASSLATSGRGYEQYF. CDR3 nucleotide sequence: TGCGCCAGCAGCTTGGCCACGAGCGGGAGGGGTTACGAGCAGTACTTC.

A few counts support this clone. The gene calls are TRBV5-1 and TRBJ2-7, with a tentative D call TRBD2 (6 bases). The CDR3 loop spans 16 amino acids. Germline lookup yields CDR1 SGHRS and CDR2 YFSETQ. Trimming left V 0 bases short and J 0 bases short, with 13 bases between. The CDR3 sequence is CASSLGLAGTSYEQYF. Written as DNA, the CDR3 is TGCGCCAGCAGCTTGGGGCTTGCGGGAACCTCCTACGAGCAGTACTTC.

This clone was seen only a few times. The V gene is TRBV7-2, the J gene TRBJ2-5, with D tentatively TRBD1 (5 bases). The CDR3 loop spans 15 amino acids. Trimming shortened V by 1 base and J by 5 bases, and 14 bases separated the two germline ends. Germline V CDR1 and CDR2: SGHTA, FQGNSA. CDR3 nucleotide sequence: TGTGCCAGCAGCTTAGAGCCGAGCCAGGGCGAGACCCAGTACTTC. It codes for CASSLEPSQGETQYF.

The chain combines TRBV5-1 with TRBJ2-1; D uncertain. Trimming took 4 bases from V and 3 from J, leaving 11 bases between them. The CDR3 spans 14 residues. The germline V gene has CDR1 SGHRS and CDR2 YFSETQ. This chain's CDR3 is CASSQKPGYNEQFF. The CDR3 DNA reads as TGCGCCAGCAGCCAAAAGCCGGGCTACAATGAGCAGTTCTTC.

Relative to its sample, this clone is hyperexpanded. Other DNA sequences in this specimen translate into the identical CDR3. The chain has TRBV7-9 and TRBJ1-2; the D is unclear. This CDR3 has 13 amino acids. V lost 0 bases, J lost 6 bases, and 8 bases lay in between. Germline loops: CDR1 SEHNR, CDR2 FQNEAQ (reference sequence). The CDR3 region is CASSLAAGDGYTF. The CDR3 DNA sequence: TGTGCCAGCAGCTTAGCCGCCGGAGATGGCTACACCTTC.

The chain uses TRBV11-3 and TRBJ2-5; D perhaps matches TRBD2 (7 bases). V was cut by 5 bases and J by 4 bases, with 17 bases left in between. Germline CDR1 SGHNT, CDR2 YENEEA. CDR3 size: 15 residues. CDR3 region: CASSPGAGDLETQYF. CDR3 sequence (DNA): TGTGCCAGCAGCCCGGGGGCGGGGGATCTAGAGACCCAGTACTTC.

This clone is termed medium-sized (0.01 to 0.1%). The chain has TRBV5-6 and TRBJ2-7; D unresolved. CDR1 is SGHDT and CDR2 is YYEEEE in the germline V gene. This CDR3 is 13 amino acids long. V was clipped by 1 base and J by 4 bases, with 9 bases between them. The DNA for the CDR3 is TGTGCCAGCAGCTTGCGAGCCCTATACGAGCAGTACTTC. This codes for CASSLRALYEQYF.

V gene TRBV4-1 combines with J gene TRBJ2-3; 10 nucleotides agree with TRBD2. The CDR3 consists of 16 residues. The trim removed 3 bases at V and 3 bases at J, leaving 6 bases unmatched. CDR1 and CDR2 (germline): MGHRA, YSYEKL. The CDR3 sequence is CASSQTGTSATDTQYF. CDR3 nucleotide sequence: TGCGCCAGCAGCCAGACCGGGACTAGCGCTACAGATACGCAGTATTTT.

The CDR3, as DNA: TGTGCCAGCGACGTGCTCCGCACAGATACGCAGTATTTT. It specifies CASDVLRTDTQYF. The gene calls are TRBV2 and TRBJ2-3, with D unresolved. Trimming shortened V by 8 bases and J by 1 base, and 10 bases separated the two germline ends. The V gene's germline CDR1 is SNHLY and CDR2 FYNNEI. This CDR3 has 13 residues.

This clone was seen only a few times. This rearrangement joins TRBV27 to TRBJ1-2, with 8 bases fitting TRBD1. CDR3 length: 16 residues. Germline V lookup: CDR1 MNHEY, CDR2 SMNVEV (reference sequence). J was trimmed by 4 bases and V by 5 bases; bases with no gene match: 12. In DNA, the CDR3 is TGTGCCAGCAGTCACTCCGGGACAGGCTCTATCTATGGCTACACCTTC. This translates into CASSHSGTGSIYGYTF.

This chain uses TRBV7-2 with TRBJ2-4, with TRBD2 matching over 9 bases. With 5 bases clipped from V and 7 bases from J, the junction kept 6 bases outside the gene matches. The CDR3 length is 14 residues. Germline V gene lookup returns CDR1 SGHTA and CDR2 FQGNSA. As DNA, the CDR3 is TGTGCCAGCAGCCGCGGGGGGGCCGGGAACATTCAGTACTTC. Encoded protein: CASSRGGAGNIQYF.

Only one count was recorded for this clone. The V and J genes are TRBV30 and TRBJ1-2; D remains ambiguous. Trimming cost V 2 bases and J 5 bases, with 12 bases left between them. Germline V gene lookup returns CDR1 GTSNPN and CDR2 SVGIG (reference sequence). The CDR3 loop spans 13 amino acids. The CDR3 region is CAWSTGRNYGYTF. The CDR3 nucleotides read TGTGCCTGGAGTACTGGCAGGAATTATGGCTACACCTTC. The full variable domain, with the rest looked up from reference TRBV30 and TRBJ1-2, is SQTIHQWPATLVQPVGSPLSLECTVEGTSNPNLYWYRQAAGRGLQLLFYSVGIGQISSEVPQNLSASRPQDRQFILSSKKLLLSDSGFYLCAWSTGRNYGYTFGSGTRLTVV.

This chain links TRBV30 with TRBJ2-5, with 7 nucleotides matching TRBD1. The ends lost 7 bases at V and 9 bases at J; junction bases unmatched: 20. The CDR3 length is 15 residues. CDR1 is GTSNPN and CDR2 is SVGIG in the germline V gene (reference sequence). The CDR3 loop is CASGVAPVGTDAQYF. The CDR3 DNA follows: TGTGCCTCCGGGGTGGCCCCGGTCGGGACAGATGCCCAGTACTTC.

V usage is TRBV7-3 and J usage is TRBJ1-1; D might be TRBD1 (5 bases). The V gene lost 1 base and the J gene lost 4 bases, with 7 bases spanning the gap. The V gene's germline CDR1 is SGHTA and CDR2 FQGTGA. The CDR3 has 13 residues. The DNA for the CDR3 is TGTGCCAGCAGCTTAAACAGGCCCACTGAAGCTTTCTTT. Translated, it gives CASSLNRPTEAFF.